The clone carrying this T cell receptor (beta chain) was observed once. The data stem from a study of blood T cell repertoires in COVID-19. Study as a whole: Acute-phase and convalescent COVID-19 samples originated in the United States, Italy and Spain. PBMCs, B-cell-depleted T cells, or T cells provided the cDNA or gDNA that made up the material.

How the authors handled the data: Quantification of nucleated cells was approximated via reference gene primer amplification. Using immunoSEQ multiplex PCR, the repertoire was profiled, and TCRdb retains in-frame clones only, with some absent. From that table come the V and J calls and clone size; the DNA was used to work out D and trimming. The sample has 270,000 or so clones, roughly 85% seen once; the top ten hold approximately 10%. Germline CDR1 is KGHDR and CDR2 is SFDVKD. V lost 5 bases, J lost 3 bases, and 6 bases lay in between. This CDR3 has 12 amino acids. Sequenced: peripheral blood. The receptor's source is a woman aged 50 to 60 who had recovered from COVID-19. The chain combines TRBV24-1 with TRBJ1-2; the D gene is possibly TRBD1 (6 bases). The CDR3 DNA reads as TGTGCCACCAGTGGGACAGACTATGGCTACACCTTC. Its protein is CATSGTDYGYTF.